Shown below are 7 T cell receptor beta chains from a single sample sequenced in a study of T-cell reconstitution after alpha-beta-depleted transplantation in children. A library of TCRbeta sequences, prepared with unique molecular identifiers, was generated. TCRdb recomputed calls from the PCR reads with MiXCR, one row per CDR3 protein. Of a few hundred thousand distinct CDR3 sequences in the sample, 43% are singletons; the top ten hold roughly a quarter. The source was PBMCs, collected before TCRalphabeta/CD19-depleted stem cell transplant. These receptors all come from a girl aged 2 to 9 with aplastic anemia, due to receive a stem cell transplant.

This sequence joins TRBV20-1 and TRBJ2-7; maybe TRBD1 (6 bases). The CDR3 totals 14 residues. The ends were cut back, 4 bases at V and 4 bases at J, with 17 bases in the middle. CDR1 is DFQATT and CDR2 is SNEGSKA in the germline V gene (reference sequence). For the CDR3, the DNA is TGCAGTGCTATAAGGACAGAGGACCTATACGAGCAGTACTTC. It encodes CSAIRTEDLYEQYF.

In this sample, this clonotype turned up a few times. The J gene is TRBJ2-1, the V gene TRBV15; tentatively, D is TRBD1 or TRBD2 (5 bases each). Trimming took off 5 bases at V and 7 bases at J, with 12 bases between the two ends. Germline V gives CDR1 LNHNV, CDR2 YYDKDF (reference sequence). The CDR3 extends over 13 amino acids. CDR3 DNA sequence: TGTGCCACCAGCGGGGACCGTGGAAATGAGCAGTTCTTC. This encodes CATSGDRGNEQFF.

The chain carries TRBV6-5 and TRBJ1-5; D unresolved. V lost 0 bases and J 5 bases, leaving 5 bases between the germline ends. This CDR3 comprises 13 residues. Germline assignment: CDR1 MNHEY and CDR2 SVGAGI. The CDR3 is CASSYSKDQPQHF. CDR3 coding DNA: TGTGCCAGCAGTTACTCGAAGGATCAGCCCCAGCATTTT.

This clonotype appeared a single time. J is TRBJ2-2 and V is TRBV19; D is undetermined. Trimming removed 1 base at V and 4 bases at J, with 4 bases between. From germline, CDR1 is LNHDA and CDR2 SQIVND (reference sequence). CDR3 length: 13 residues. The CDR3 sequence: CASSIGGTGELFF. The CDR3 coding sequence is TGTGCCAGTAGTATAGGCGGCACCGGGGAGCTGTTTTTT.

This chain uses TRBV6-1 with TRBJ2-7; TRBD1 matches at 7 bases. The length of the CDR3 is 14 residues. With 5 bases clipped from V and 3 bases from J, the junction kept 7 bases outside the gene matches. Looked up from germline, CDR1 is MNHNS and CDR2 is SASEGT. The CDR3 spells CASSPRTGFYEQYF. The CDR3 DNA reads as TGTGCCAGCAGTCCACGGACAGGATTCTACGAGCAGTACTTC.

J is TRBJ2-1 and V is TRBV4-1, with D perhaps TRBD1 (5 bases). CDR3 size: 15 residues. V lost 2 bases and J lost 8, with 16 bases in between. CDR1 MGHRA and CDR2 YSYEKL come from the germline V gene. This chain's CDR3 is CASSQSPSWGDEQFF. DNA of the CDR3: TGCGCCAGCAGCCAAAGTCCGTCCTGGGGCGATGAGCAGTTCTTC.

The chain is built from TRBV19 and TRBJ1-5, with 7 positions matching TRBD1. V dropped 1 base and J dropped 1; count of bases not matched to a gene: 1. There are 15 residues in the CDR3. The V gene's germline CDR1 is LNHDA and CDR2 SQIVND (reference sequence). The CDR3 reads CASSIGGQSNQPQHF. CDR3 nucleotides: TGTGCCAGTAGTATAGGGGGACAGAGCAATCAGCCCCAGCATTTT.